The 17 T cell receptor beta chains below were found in one sample sequenced in a study of shared clonotypes between healthy human individuals. Here immunoSEQ multiplex PCR was the method, and the copy in TCRdb shows in-frame clones only, minus some. This sample has roughly 2,300,000 clones, with around 92% found just once. Sequencing input: naive CD4+ T cells from PBMCs. Specified subset: CD45RA+ positively selected. These receptors all come from a man aged 18 to 35 in good health. Some clones in this sample may be carry-over from other donors' samples.

This sequence joins TRBV6-1 and TRBJ1-2; 7 bases map to TRBD1. The germline V gene has CDR1 MNHNS and CDR2 SASEGT. The CDR3 is 15 residues long. Trimming at V came to 9 bases and at J to 0 bases, leaving 10 bases not matched to a gene. The CDR3 protein is CASSSSGGANYGYTF. The CDR3, as DNA: TGTGCCAGTTCAAGCTCAGGGGGTGCTAACTATGGCTACACCTTC.

This sequence joins TRBV18 and TRBJ1-1; 7 bases line up with TRBD1. Germline V lookup: CDR1 KGHSH, CDR2 LQKENI. The length of the CDR3 is 17 residues. J was trimmed by 5 bases and V by 2 bases; bases with no gene match: 14. In DNA, the CDR3 is TGTGCCAGCTCACCAAATTCAGGACAGGCAGGCTTAACTGAAGCTTTCTTT. This gives the protein CASSPNSGQAGLTEAFF.

In nucleotides, the CDR3 is TGTGCCAGCACACGGACTAGCGGGAGGGAAGAGACCCAGTACTTC. This translates into CASTRTSGREETQYF. V usage is TRBV7-2 and J usage is TRBJ2-5; 15 nucleotides line up with TRBD2. Per the germline V gene, CDR1 is SGHTA and CDR2 is FQGNSA. This CDR3 has 15 amino acids. Losses at the gene ends were 7 bases for V and 3 bases for J; bases not matched to a gene: 3.

This chain's CDR3 is CSARVALLEYF. The CDR3 bases are TGCAGTGCTAGGGTAGCCCTACTCGAGTACTTC. The J gene is TRBJ2-5, the V gene TRBV20-1; D not resolved. Trimming shortened V by 3 bases and J by 12 bases, and 14 bases separated the two germline ends. The germline V gene has CDR1 DFQATT and CDR2 SNEGSKA (reference sequence). The CDR3 spans 11 residues.

The chain is built from TRBV11-2 and TRBJ2-4; 7 bases agree with TRBD2. The CDR3 consists of 18 residues. Trimming took 1 base from V and 0 from J; bases not matched to a gene: 9. CDR1 is SGHAT, CDR2 FQNNGV, per germline. The CDR3 here is CASSLGVIAGLAKNIQYF. The CDR3 DNA sequence: TGTGCCAGCAGCTTAGGGGTCATAGCGGGCCTAGCCAAAAACATTCAGTACTTC.

Notes on this clone: The same CDR3 is also encoded by other DNA sequences in this sample. The rearrangement uses TRBV9 and TRBJ2-3, with D possibly matching TRBD2 (6 bases). The CDR3 loop spans 16 amino acids. Trimming cost V 0 bases and J 1 base, with 12 bases left between them. The germline gives CDR1 SGDLS, CDR2 YYNGEE. CDR3: CASSVGGSGGTDTQYF. CDR3 nucleotides: TGTGCCAGCAGCGTAGGTGGTAGCGGTGGCACAGATACGCAGTATTTT. Full variable domain (missing parts from reference TRBV9 and TRBJ2-3): DSGVTQTPKHLITATGQRVTLRCSPRSGDLSVYWYQQSLDQGLQFLIQYYNGEERAKGNILERFSAQQFPDLHSELNLSSLELGDSALYFCASSVGGSGGTDTQYFGPGTRLTVL.

V gene TRBV28 combines with J gene TRBJ2-7, with a possible D match to TRBD2 (7 bases). Germline V gives CDR1 MDHEN, CDR2 SYDVKM. The CDR3 covers 15 residues. V was cut by 8 bases and J by 7 bases, with 24 bases left in between. The CDR3 protein is CASHSPGGGRQEQYF. CDR3 DNA sequence: TGTGCCAGCCACTCACCTGGGGGGGGGCGTCAAGAGCAGTACTTC. The variable domain in full, completed from reference TRBV28 and TRBJ2-7, reads DVKVTQSSRYLVKRTGEKVFLECVQDMDHENMFWYRQDPGLGLRLIYFSYDVKMKEKGDIPEGYSVSREKKERFSLILESASTNQTSMYLCASHSPGGGRQEQYFGPGTRLTVT.

This sequence joins TRBV30 and TRBJ2-3; tentatively, D is TRBD1 (6 bases). CDR3 length equals 16 residues. Germline V gene lookup returns CDR1 GTSNPN and CDR2 SVGIG (reference sequence). Trimming removed 2 bases from V and 9 bases from J, with 24 bases in between. Here the CDR3 DNA reads TGTGCCTGGAGTCGTCCGGCGGACAGCCACATGGGAACGCAGTATTTT. Its protein product is CAWSRPADSHMGTQYF.

This chain links TRBV5-6 with TRBJ2-7, with TRBD1 matching 7 bases. The junction had 3 bases not matched to a gene; V was cut back by 0 bases and J by 6 bases. Germline loops: CDR1 SGHDT, CDR2 YYEEEE. The CDR3 covers 13 residues. CDR3 residues: CASSLVGTVEQYF. DNA for the CDR3: TGTGCCAGCAGCTTGGTTGGGACAGTCGAGCAGTACTTC.

CDR3 protein: CASSLPGQTSNYGYTF. The CDR3 DNA follows: TGTGCCAGCAGCCTCCCGGGACAGACCTCGAACTATGGCTACACCTTC. This sequence joins TRBV7-9 and TRBJ1-2, with 7 nucleotides matching TRBD1. The germline V gene encodes CDR1 SEHNR and CDR2 FQNEAQ (reference sequence). After removal of 5 bases from V and 2 bases from J, the junction contained 11 bases not matched to a gene. The CDR3 runs to 16 residues.

V is TRBV25-1 and J is TRBJ2-5; D remains unclear. Germline-derived CDR1 and CDR2 are MGHDK and SYGVNS. V was pared by 8 bases and J by 5 bases, with 15 bases between. CDR3 length: 13 residues. CDR3 bases: TGTGCCAGCTGCCAGTCCATCGGCGAGACCCAGTACTTC. Protein: CASCQSIGETQYF.

The V call is TRBV13, the J call TRBJ1-4, with D possibly TRBD1 on 5 matching bases. In germline, CDR1 is PRHDT, CDR2 FYEKMQ (reference sequence). This CDR3 spans 16 amino acids. Trimming stripped 2 bases from V and 7 bases from J, with 17 bases between. The CDR3 here is CASSLRRLRGIEKLFF. CDR3 in DNA: TGTGCCAGCAGCTTACGCAGGCTCCGGGGGATTGAAAAACTGTTTTTT.

Regarding this clone: The sample holds other DNA sequences that translate to the same CDR3. The chain is built from TRBV20-1 and TRBJ2-5; D is unresolved. Per germline, CDR1 DFQATT and CDR2 SNEGSKA (reference sequence). V was shortened by 6 bases and J by 2 bases, with 7 bases between the two germline ends. The CDR3 runs 11 residues. The chain's CDR3 is CSAREQETQYF. The CDR3 DNA sequence: TGCAGTGCAAGGGAACAAGAGACCCAGTACTTC.

This sequence joins TRBV12-1 and TRBJ2-1; the table's D call, TRBD1, has no DNA check behind it. TRBV12-1 constitutes a pseudogene. The CDR3 loop spans 17 amino acids. The CDR3 coding sequence is TGTGCCAGCAGTTATGAAGTTGGGGCGGTCCCCCAAAATGAGCAGTTCTTC. Its translation: CASSYEVGAVPQNEQFF.

The chain combines TRBV28 with TRBJ1-1; no clear D gene. The CDR3 contains 19 residues. From germline, CDR1 is MDHEN and CDR2 SYDVKM. V lost 2 bases and J lost 3, with 25 bases in between. The DNA of the CDR3 is TGTGCCAGCAGTTTAGGAACCCACCTAGGAAAGGGCGGGGACACTGAAGCTTTCTTT. It encodes CASSLGTHLGKGGDTEAFF.

CDR3 DNA: TGTGCCAGCAGTGCGAGCGATGACCGCACTGAAGCTTTCTTT. It encodes CASSASDDRTEAFF. This sequence joins TRBV7-6 and TRBJ1-1; D uncertain. The V and J ends lost 6 bases and 4 bases respectively, with 15 bases between them. The CDR3 is 14 residues long. The germline gives CDR1 SGHVS, CDR2 FNYEAQ.

This sequence joins TRBV28 and TRBJ1-3, with 7 nucleotides matching TRBD1. Germline V gene data show CDR1 as MDHEN and CDR2 as SYDVKM. V lost 6 bases, J lost 6 bases, and 8 bases stayed unmatched. There are 14 residues in the CDR3. CDR3 nucleotides: TGTGCCAGCAGGGGGACAGCACTTTCAAACACCATATATTTT. This translates into CASRGTALSNTIYF.